These 19 T cell receptor beta chains share one sample of origin, sequenced in a study of T cell changes during pregnancy in multiple sclerosis. Sequenced by immunoSEQ multiplex PCR; TCRdb stores in-frame clones only, minus some. The sample has tens of thousands of clones, around 90% seen once. This specimen was peripheral blood, taken in the first trimester of pregnancy. These receptors all stem from a female donor in good health, enrolled as a control in a pregnancy study.

CDR3 sequence: CASSQSGGAETQYF. Written as DNA, the CDR3 is TGCGCCAGCAGCCAGAGCGGGGGGGCTGAGACCCAGTACTTC. This chain links TRBV4-1 with TRBJ2-5; TRBD2 matches 10 bases. J lost 5 bases, V lost 3 bases, and 3 bases had no gene match. CDR1 and CDR2 (germline): MGHRA, YSYEKL. This CDR3 has 14 amino acids.

This clone showed up just once. The V gene is TRBV28, the J gene TRBJ2-7, with D possibly being TRBD2 (6 bases). The CDR3 runs 14 residues. Germline-derived CDR1 and CDR2 are MDHEN and SYDVKM. With 5 bases removed from V and 4 bases from J, the gap between germline ends came to 15 bases. CDR3 nucleotides: TGTGCCAGCAGTCCGCCGGGACTCAGTTACGAGCAGTACTTC. It is translated as CASSPPGLSYEQYF.

The chain couples TRBV19 to TRBJ2-2, with TRBD2 matching 9 bases. CDR3 size: 18 residues. Germline CDR1 and CDR2: LNHDA and SQIVND (reference sequence). Trimming removed 8 bases from V and 2 bases from J; junction bases left unmatched: 15. The CDR3 protein is CASFASGLAKLNTGELFF. The CDR3 coding sequence is TGTGCCAGTTTCGCTTCTGGACTAGCGAAACTAAACACCGGGGAGCTGTTTTTT.

The J gene is TRBJ2-5, the V gene TRBV4-2; D possibly corresponds to TRBD2 (6 bases). The length of the CDR3 is 13 residues. V lost 5 bases, J lost 3 bases, and 10 bases lay in between. Looked up from germline, CDR1 is LGHNA and CDR2 is YNFKEQ. The CDR3 is CASSYGGKETQYF. DNA for the CDR3: TGTGCCAGCAGCTACGGAGGGAAAGAGACCCAGTACTTC.

The gene calls are TRBV11-2 and TRBJ1-2, with TRBD1 matching over 7 bases. Germline V lookup: CDR1 SGHAT, CDR2 FQNNGV. Germline trimming cut 5 bases from V and 5 bases from J; bases unmatched to any gene: 14. The CDR3 is 16 residues long. The CDR3 is CASSHWGTAMGYGYTF. In nucleotides, the CDR3 is TGTGCCAGCAGCCATTGGGGGACAGCCATGGGGTATGGCTACACCTTC.

This chain connects TRBV19 to TRBJ1-2, with 9 bases fitting TRBD1. There are 15 residues in the CDR3. The germline V gene encodes CDR1 LNHDA and CDR2 SQIVND (reference sequence). Germline trimming cut 4 bases from V and 7 bases from J; bases unmatched to any gene: 10. CDR3 bases: TGTGCCAGTAGTACCCCAGGACAGGGGATCGGTGGCTACACCTTC. This translates into CASSTPGQGIGGYTF.

The V gene is TRBV2, the J gene TRBJ1-6; 10 positions match TRBD1. CDR1 and CDR2 from the germline V gene are SNHLY and FYNNEI. The CDR3 length is 12 residues. V was pared by 8 bases and J by 8 bases, with 0 bases of the junction left unmatched. The CDR3 loop is CASGTGDSPLHF. CDR3 bases: TGTGCCAGCGGGACAGGGGATTCACCCCTCCACTTT.

J is TRBJ2-7 and V is TRBV2; TRBD1 matches at 10 bases. This CDR3 contains 18 residues. Germline V gives CDR1 SNHLY, CDR2 FYNNEI. V gave up 6 bases and J gave up 6 bases; unmatched junction bases: 20. Here the CDR3 reads CASRVTGQGDMTVTEQYF. The CDR3 coding sequence is TGTGCCAGCAGGGTTACCGGACAGGGGGATATGACAGTTACCGAGCAGTACTTC.

This chain uses TRBV7-9 with TRBJ2-7; 9 nucleotides line up with TRBD2. The CDR3 is 16 amino acids. Germline V CDR1 and CDR2: SEHNR, FQNEAQ (reference sequence). V was clipped by 4 bases and J by 0 bases; unmatched bases: 7. For the CDR3, the DNA is TGTGCCAGCAGCTCCAGTCTAGCGGGGAGCTCCTACGAGCAGTACTTC. It yields the protein CASSSSLAGSSYEQYF.

In nucleotides, the CDR3 is TGTGCCAGCAGTTACTCGCACGGGACCCAGTACTTC. Translated: CASSYSHGTQYF. This sequence joins TRBV6-5 and TRBJ2-5, with D hard to call. V lost 0 bases and J lost 7, with 6 bases in between. CDR1 is MNHEY and CDR2 is SVGAGI in the germline V gene. The CDR3 extends over 12 amino acids.

The gene calls are TRBV6-1 and TRBJ2-3; D ambiguous. The length of the CDR3 is 15 residues. Germline CDR1 MNHNS, CDR2 SASEGT. Trimming took 4 bases from V and 0 from J, leaving 11 bases between them. This CDR3 reads CASSALSYSTDTQYF. DNA for the CDR3: TGTGCCAGCAGTGCCCTGAGCTATAGCACAGATACGCAGTATTTT.

This clone was observed a handful of times. The DNA of the CDR3 is TGTGCCAGCAGCTTAGACAGGAGCACTGAAGCTTTCTTT. Encoded protein: CASSLDRSTEAFF. This chain connects TRBV7-7 to TRBJ1-1, with a tentative D call TRBD1 (5 bases). Trimming stripped 1 base from V and 4 bases from J, with 7 bases between. The CDR3 runs 13 residues. CDR1 and CDR2 (germline): SSHAT, FNYEAQ (reference sequence).

V and J are TRBV6-1 and TRBJ1-5; D remains unclear. Germline V CDR1 and CDR2: MNHNS, SASEGT. Trimming left V 6 bases short and J 3 bases short, with 3 bases between. The CDR3 consists of 11 residues. This chain's CDR3 is CASRHNQPQHF. The CDR3 nucleotides read TGTGCCAGCAGACACAATCAGCCCCAGCATTTT.

The chain recombines TRBV5-1 with TRBJ2-3; TRBD2 agrees at 12 bases. After removal of 7 bases from V and 3 bases from J, the junction contained 6 bases not matched to a gene. Germline values: CDR1 SGHRS, CDR2 YFSETQ. The CDR3 spans 15 residues. CDR3 sequence: CASGPGTSGTDTQYF. In nucleotides, the CDR3 is TGCGCCAGCGGTCCCGGGACTAGCGGGACAGATACGCAGTATTTT. The variable domain in full, completed from reference TRBV5-1 and TRBJ2-3, reads KAGVTQTPRYLIKTRGQQVTLSCSPISGHRSVSWYQQTPGQGLQFLFEYFSETQRNKGNFPGRFSGRQFSNSRSEMNVSTLELGDSALYLCASGPGTSGTDTQYFGPGTRLTVL.

The rearrangement joins TRBV11-2 to TRBJ1-2, with a tentative D call TRBD1 (5 bases). This CDR3 has 14 amino acids. Germline-derived CDR1 and CDR2 are SGHAT and FQNNGV. Trimming cost V 4 bases and J 0 bases, with 9 bases left between them. CDR3 protein: CASSSLQANYGYTF. DNA of the CDR3: TGTGCCAGCAGCTCGTTACAGGCTAACTATGGCTACACCTTC.

This clone is a singleton in its sample. The rearrangement joins TRBV7-3 to TRBJ2-5, with TRBD2 identical over 8 bases. Trimming removed 5 bases from V and 1 base from J; junction bases left unmatched: 6. In germline, CDR1 is SGHTA, CDR2 FQGTGA. The CDR3 spans 15 residues. Here the CDR3 reads CASSAGGLIQETQYF. In nucleotides, the CDR3 is TGTGCCAGCAGCGCGGGAGGATTAATCCAAGAGACCCAGTACTTC.

This clone has only a few counts. The junction differs from germline at one of its ends, possibly a read error. The rearrangement links TRBV7-7 to TRBJ1-1; the D is unclear. CDR3 length: 13 residues. CDR1 is SSHAT, CDR2 FNYEAQ, per germline (reference sequence). The CDR3 spells CASSPGEGTEAFF. The CDR3 DNA is TGTGCTAGCAGCCCCGGGGAGGGCACTGAAGCTTTCTTT.

This sequence joins TRBV21-1 and TRBJ2-2; TRBD1 is the table's D call, not checked against the DNA. TRBV21-1 is reported as a pseudogene. The CDR3 totals 14 residues. The CDR3: CASSVQGAGGELFF. CDR3 nucleotide sequence: TGTGCCAGCAGCGTACAGGGGGCCGGCGGGGAGCTGTTTTTT.

The chain carries TRBV6-1 and TRBJ2-3; no firm D call. Germline CDR1 and CDR2: MNHNS and SASEGT. V dropped 6 bases and J dropped 3 bases, with 4 bases sitting between them. The CDR3 is 11 residues long. CDR3: CASRSTDTQYF. As DNA, the CDR3 is TGTGCCAGCAGGAGTACAGATACGCAGTATTTT.